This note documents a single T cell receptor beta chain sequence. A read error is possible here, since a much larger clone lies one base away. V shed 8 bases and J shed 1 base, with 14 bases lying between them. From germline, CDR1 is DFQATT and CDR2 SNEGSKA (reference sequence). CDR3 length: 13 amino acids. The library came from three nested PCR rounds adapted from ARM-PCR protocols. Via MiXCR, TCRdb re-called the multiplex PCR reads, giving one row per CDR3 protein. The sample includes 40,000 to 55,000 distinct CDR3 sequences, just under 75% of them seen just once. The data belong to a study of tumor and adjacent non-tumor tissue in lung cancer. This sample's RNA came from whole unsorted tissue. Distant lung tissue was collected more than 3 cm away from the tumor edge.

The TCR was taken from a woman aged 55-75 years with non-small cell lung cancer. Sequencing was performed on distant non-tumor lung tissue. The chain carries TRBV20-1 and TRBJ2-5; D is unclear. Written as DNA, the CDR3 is TGCAGTACCTCGGGCGTGCGCCAAGAGACCCAGTACTTC. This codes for CSTSGVRQETQYF.